The 23 T cell receptor beta chains presented below share a single source sample, sequenced in a study of shared clonotypes between healthy human individuals. Positive CCR7 selection of CD45RO-negative cells yielded the naive CD8 cells, and terminally differentiated effector memory CD45RA+ cells were excluded. Produced via immunoSEQ multiplex PCR; TCRdb's table is partial and in-frame only. Here the sample spans roughly 2 million clones, just under 95% being singletons. Input material: naive CD8+ T cells sorted from blood. All receptors derive from a man between 18 and 35 years old in good health.

This chain joins TRBV19 and TRBJ2-1; D may be TRBD1 or TRBD2 (5 bases each). Germline assignment: CDR1 LNHDA and CDR2 SQIVND (reference sequence). CDR3 length equals 14 residues. The V gene lost 4 bases and the J gene lost 15 bases, with 22 bases spanning the gap. In nucleotides, the CDR3 is TGTGCCAGTAGTACATCTTCGGGGACCGGATTTTTGTTCTTC. It codes for CASSTSSGTGFLFF.

The chain couples TRBV27 to TRBJ2-7, with 16 bases that match TRBD2. Unmatched junction bases numbered 9, after V lost 6 bases and J lost 7 bases. Germline V gene sequence: CDR1 MNHEY, CDR2 SMNVEV (reference sequence). CDR3 size: 16 residues. CDR3 protein: CASSRGLAGGPGEQYF. In DNA, the CDR3 is TGTGCCAGCAGCCGGGGACTAGCGGGAGGGCCAGGGGAGCAGTACTTC.

This clone was seen a single time. The rearrangement links TRBV27 to TRBJ1-1; 10 bases are a match to TRBD1. The CDR3 is made up of 14 amino acids. In germline, CDR1 is MNHEY, CDR2 SMNVEV (reference sequence). V lost 10 bases to trimming and J lost 2 bases; unmatched junction nucleotides: 7. The CDR3 nucleotides are TGTGCCACCGGGACAGGGGTTCTTAACACTGAAGCTTTCTTT. It codes for CATGTGVLNTEAFF.

The rearrangement uses TRBV6-5 and TRBJ2-7, with TRBD2 as a possible D gene (6 bases). V was trimmed by 4 bases and J by 3 bases, leaving 16 bases between them. The V gene's germline CDR1 is MNHEY and CDR2 SVGAGI. The length of the CDR3 is 15 residues. In nucleotides, the CDR3 is TGTGCCAGCAGTTCCCCAGCAGGAGGGAACTACGAGCAGTACTTC. It encodes CASSSPAGGNYEQYF.

The chain is built from TRBV5-1 and TRBJ1-5; D call uncertain. The CDR3 runs to 17 residues. CDR1 and CDR2 from the germline V gene are SGHRS and YFSETQ. Between the trimmed V and J ends, which lost 1 base and 1 base, there was a span of 15 bases. The CDR3 DNA reads TGCGCCAGCAGCTTGCACCCGTTACTCGGGAGCAATCAGCCCCAGCATTTT. As protein: CASSLHPLLGSNQPQHF.

This clone was seen just once. The V gene is TRBV29-1, the J gene TRBJ1-4; D is unclear. The CDR3 loop spans 11 amino acids. CDR1 SQVTM and CDR2 ANQGSEA come from the germline V gene. V lost 3 bases, J lost 10 bases, and 9 bases lay in between. The CDR3 DNA follows: TGCAGCGTTGACGCCAGTGGAAAACTGTTTTTT. As protein: CSVDASGKLFF.

With respect to this clone: Within the sample, other DNA sequences also encode this same CDR3. The chain carries TRBV9 and TRBJ1-1; D might be TRBD1 (6 bases). The CDR3 has 13 amino acids. The V gene's germline CDR1 is SGDLS and CDR2 YYNGEE. The V end lost 0 bases, the J end lost 5 bases, and 8 bases lay between the germline ends. For the CDR3, the DNA is TGTGCCAGCAGCGTAGGGCAGGGGACTGAAGCTTTCTTT. Protein: CASSVGQGTEAFF.

A note on this clone: This CDR3 is also generated by other DNA sequences in the sample. V usage is TRBV5-6 and J usage is TRBJ1-2; D gene ambiguous. The CDR3 contains 13 residues. V dropped 0 bases and J dropped 1 base, with 4 bases sitting between them. Germline CDR1 and CDR2: SGHDT and YYEEEE. CDR3 sequence (DNA): TGTGCCAGCAGCTTGGGTAATAACTATGGCTACACCTTC. Protein: CASSLGNNYGYTF.

The chain links TRBV29-1 to TRBJ2-3, with 15 bases matching TRBD2. CDR1 is SQVTM, CDR2 ANQGSEA, per germline. V lost 3 bases, J lost 5 bases, and 12 bases stayed unmatched. The CDR3 is made up of 18 amino acids. The CDR3 region has the DNA TGCAGCGTTGATTCCAGGACTAGCGGGAGGGGCATACAAGATACGCAGTATTTT. Translating it yields CSVDSRTSGRGIQDTQYF.

A note on this clone: Other DNA sequences in this sample translate to the same CDR3. The J gene is TRBJ1-5, the V gene TRBV28; D unresolved. V lost 6 bases, J lost 4 bases, and 4 bases lay in between. Per the germline V gene, CDR1 is MDHEN and CDR2 is SYDVKM. CDR3 length: 11 amino acids. The CDR3 sequence is CASSPNQPQHF. The DNA for the CDR3 is TGTGCCAGCAGCCCTAATCAGCCCCAGCATTTT.

The chain links TRBV30 to TRBJ2-1; D call uncertain. The CDR3 runs 14 residues. Trimming removed 0 bases at V and 6 bases at J, with 12 bases between. Germline V gives CDR1 GTSNPN, CDR2 SVGIG (reference sequence). The CDR3 loop reads CAWSVGVRSNEQFF. CDR3 nucleotide sequence: TGTGCCTGGAGTGTAGGCGTAAGATCCAATGAGCAGTTCTTC. The full variable domain, completed using reference TRBV30 and TRBJ2-1, is SQTIHQWPATLVQPVGSPLSLECTVEGTSNPNLYWYRQAAGRGLQLLFYSVGIGQISSEVPQNLSASRPQDRQFILSSKKLLLSDSGFYLCAWSVGVRSNEQFFGPGTRLTVL.

The chain employs TRBV5-1 and TRBJ1-1, with unresolved D. The V end lost 4 bases, the J end lost 1 base, and 17 bases lay between the germline ends. Germline CDR1 and CDR2: SGHRS and YFSETQ. The length of the CDR3 is 16 residues. CDR3: CASSPGPTVANTEAFF. CDR3 sequence (DNA): TGCGCCAGCAGCCCAGGACCGACCGTAGCGAACACTGAAGCTTTCTTT. The full variable domain, in which reference TRBV5-1 and TRBJ1-1 provide the parts outside the CDR3, is KAGVTQTPRYLIKTRGQQVTLSCSPISGHRSVSWYQQTPGQGLQFLFEYFSETQRNKGNFPGRFSGRQFSNSRSEMNVSTLELGDSALYLCASSPGPTVANTEAFFGQGTRLTVV.

This chain connects TRBV10-3 to TRBJ1-1; 8 bases are shared with TRBD1. V lost 9 bases to trimming and J lost 1 base; unmatched junction nucleotides: 4. The CDR3 runs 13 residues. Germline V CDR1 and CDR2: ENHRY, SYGVKD. The CDR3 is CAMGQDPNTEAFF. CDR3 DNA: TGTGCCATGGGACAGGACCCGAACACTGAAGCTTTCTTT.

The chain carries TRBV14 and TRBJ2-7; 15 positions agree with TRBD2. This CDR3 has 17 residues. With V trimmed by 4 bases and J by 1 base, 5 bases remained unmatched. The germline gives CDR1 SGHDN, CDR2 FVKESK. CDR3 amino acids: CASSPRTSGRASYEQYF. CDR3 bases: TGTGCCAGCAGCCCTAGGACTAGCGGGAGGGCATCCTACGAGCAGTACTTC. The variable domain in full, with the rest retrieved from reference TRBV14 and TRBJ2-7, is EAGVTQFPSHSVIEKGQTVTLRCDPISGHDNLYWYRRVMGKEIKFLLHFVKESKQDESGMPNNRFLAERTGGTYSTLKVQPAELEDSGVYFCASSPRTSGRASYEQYFGPGTRLTVT.

The chain carries TRBV4-2 and TRBJ2-2; D is uncertain. Trimming removed 4 bases at V and 4 bases at J, with 7 bases between. The CDR3 totals 13 residues. The germline V gene encodes CDR1 LGHNA and CDR2 YNFKEQ. Here the CDR3 reads CASSPQPTGELFF. Written as DNA, the CDR3 is TGTGCCAGCAGCCCGCAACCCACCGGGGAGCTGTTTTTT.

The chain combines TRBV4-3 with TRBJ2-7, with D perhaps matching TRBD1 or TRBD2 (6 bases each). The CDR3 contains 17 residues. V was cut by 0 bases and J by 3 bases, with 18 bases left in between. Per germline, CDR1 LGHNA and CDR2 YSLEER. The CDR3 here is CASSQDVGGGPFYEQYF. The CDR3, as DNA: TGCGCCAGCAGCCAAGATGTAGGAGGGGGTCCTTTCTACGAGCAGTACTTC.

This clone has just one count. The rearrangement uses TRBV30 and TRBJ1-4, with D maybe TRBD1 (5 bases). The CDR3 consists of 13 residues. Trimming took 8 bases from V and 8 from J, leaving 18 bases between them. CDR1 GTSNPN and CDR2 SVGIG come from the germline V gene (reference sequence). This CDR3 reads CALFGAVGEKLFF. Here the CDR3 DNA reads TGTGCCCTATTTGGGGCAGTTGGAGAAAAACTGTTTTTT.

The chain carries TRBV30 and TRBJ2-7; D is tentatively TRBD1 or TRBD2 (6 bases each). V lost 6 bases to trimming and J lost 1 base, with 13 bases between them. Germline V gives CDR1 GTSNPN, CDR2 SVGIG (reference sequence). This CDR3 region has 13 residues. The CDR3 region is CACEGEVSYEQYF. CDR3 nucleotide sequence: TGTGCCTGCGAGGGGGAGGTTTCCTACGAGCAGTACTTC. The full variable domain, completed using reference TRBV30 and TRBJ2-7, is SQTIHQWPATLVQPVGSPLSLECTVEGTSNPNLYWYRQAAGRGLQLLFYSVGIGQISSEVPQNLSASRPQDRQFILSSKKLLLSDSGFYLCACEGEVSYEQYFGPGTRLTVT.

This chain connects TRBV7-8 to TRBJ1-2; D not resolved. The V end lost 5 bases, the J end lost 0 bases, and 10 bases lay between the germline ends. Germline CDR1 reads SGHVS; CDR2 reads FQNEAQ. The CDR3 runs to 14 residues. DNA of the CDR3: TGTGCCAGCAGCCTCGGTGGACCTAACTATGGCTACACCTTC. It translates to CASSLGGPNYGYTF.

The chain links TRBV27 to TRBJ1-1, with D possibly being TRBD1 (5 bases). Germline-derived CDR1 and CDR2 are MNHEY and SMNVEV (reference sequence). V was cut by 6 bases and J by 2 bases, with 13 bases left in between. The CDR3 totals 14 residues. The chain's CDR3 is CASSPQTDNTEAFF. Here the CDR3 DNA reads TGTGCCAGCAGCCCTCAGACAGACAACACTGAAGCTTTCTTT.

This clone was counted a single time. This chain uses TRBV7-9 with TRBJ1-1, with 7 bases that match TRBD1. J was trimmed by 3 bases and V by 5 bases; bases with no gene match: 9. The germline gives CDR1 SEHNR, CDR2 FQNEAQ (reference sequence). This CDR3 has 15 amino acids. CDR3 coding DNA: TGTGCCAGCAGCCCAACCGACAGGGTTGACACTGAAGCTTTCTTT. Protein: CASSPTDRVDTEAFF.

The chain carries TRBV2 and TRBJ2-7, with D possibly called TRBD1 or TRBD2 (5 bases each). The CDR3 has 16 amino acids. Trimming removed 6 bases at V and 0 bases at J, with 18 bases between. The germline CDR1 and CDR2 sequences are SNHLY and FYNNEI. As DNA, the CDR3 is TGTGCCAGCAGCGCCGGATGGGGGTTTAGCTCCTACGAGCAGTACTTC. It codes for CASSAGWGFSSYEQYF.

The chain is built from TRBV11-2 and TRBJ1-1; D unresolved. There are 11 residues in the CDR3. Germline V gene lookup returns CDR1 SGHAT and CDR2 FQNNGV. V dropped 3 bases and J dropped 5 bases, with 4 bases sitting between them. The CDR3, as DNA: TGTGCCAGCAGCTTCATGACTGAAGCTTTCTTT. Its protein product is CASSFMTEAFF.